The clone carrying this T cell receptor (beta chain) occurred a few times. The source of the sample is a study of T cells after yellow fever vaccination. Turning to the study itself: Fractions with few cells were prepared using SMART-Seq v4 Ultra Low Input.

Via MiXCR, TCRdb re-called the 5' RACE reads, giving one row per CDR3 protein. Among 400,000 or so distinct CDR3 sequences listed, approximately 6% were seen once. Per germline, CDR1 SGHTA and CDR2 FQGNSA. The CDR3 extends over 12 amino acids. V was cut by 4 bases and J by 8 bases, with 10 bases left in between. The rearrangement joins TRBV7-2 to TRBJ2-3; no clear D gene. The sequencing here drew on PBMCs, taken 5 days after the yellow fever booster vaccination. The sequence derives from a young man who received the YFV17D yellow fever vaccine. CDR3 sequence: CASSSPGVTQYF. CDR3 DNA: TGTGCCAGCAGCTCTCCCGGAGTTACGCAGTATTTT.